A single sample is the source of the 5 T cell receptor beta chains below, sequenced in a study of blood T cell repertoires in COVID-19. Some clones are missing from TCRdb's copy, which holds only in-frame ones; the method was immunoSEQ multiplex PCR. The repertoire holds about 360,000 clones, with more than 70% as singletons. Source material: PBMCs or T cells enriched from blood (not recorded which). These receptor sequences come from a man between 40 and 49 years old in a cohort exposed to, infected with or recovered from COVID-19 (not recorded which).

This clone occurred a few times. This chain's CDR3 is CASGLRDTGELFF. DNA for the CDR3: TGTGCCAGTGGACTAAGGGACACCGGGGAGCTGTTTTTT. This chain links TRBV28 with TRBJ2-2, with a tentative D call TRBD2 (6 bases). V lost 9 bases, J lost 3 bases, and 11 bases lay in between. Germline CDR1 reads MDHEN; CDR2 reads SYDVKM. The CDR3 spans 13 residues.

The chain employs TRBV7-9 and TRBJ1-4; 9 nucleotides line up with TRBD1. The length of the CDR3 is 13 residues. The germline V gene has CDR1 SEHNR and CDR2 FQNEAQ (reference sequence). V lost 10 bases, J lost 7 bases, and 7 bases stayed unmatched. Written as DNA, the CDR3 is TGTGCCACCAAACAGGGGGCGGGTGAAAAACTGTTTTTT. Translating gives CATKQGAGEKLFF.

The count of this clone is one. This chain connects TRBV30 to TRBJ1-5, with TRBD1 matching 7 bases. Germline loops: CDR1 GTSNPN, CDR2 SVGIG (reference sequence). The CDR3 spans 13 residues. Trimming took 3 bases from V and 4 from J; bases not matched to a gene: 3. The CDR3 spells CAWRGQPNQPQHF. CDR3 DNA sequence: TGTGCCTGGAGGGGACAGCCTAATCAGCCCCAGCATTTT.

This rearrangement joins TRBV7-3 to TRBJ2-1, with TRBD2 matching 8 bases. The CDR3 consists of 15 residues. CDR1 and CDR2 from the germline V gene are SGHTA and FQGTGA. V dropped 4 bases and J dropped 6; count of bases not matched to a gene: 8. For the CDR3, the DNA is TGTGCCAGCAGCTACGGGACTAGTGTTTTCAATGAGCAGTTCTTC. Translated: CASSYGTSVFNEQFF.

The V call is TRBV30, the J call TRBJ1-6, with 9 bases aligning to TRBD1. The CDR3 is made up of 16 amino acids. Germline V CDR1 and CDR2: GTSNPN, SVGIG (reference sequence). The J segment lost 5 bases and the V segment lost 2 bases, leaving 7 bases of the junction unmatched. The CDR3 coding sequence is TGTGCCTGGAGTAGGGACAGGGTGGGAAATAATTCACCCCTCCACTTT. Encoded protein: CAWSRDRVGNNSPLHF.